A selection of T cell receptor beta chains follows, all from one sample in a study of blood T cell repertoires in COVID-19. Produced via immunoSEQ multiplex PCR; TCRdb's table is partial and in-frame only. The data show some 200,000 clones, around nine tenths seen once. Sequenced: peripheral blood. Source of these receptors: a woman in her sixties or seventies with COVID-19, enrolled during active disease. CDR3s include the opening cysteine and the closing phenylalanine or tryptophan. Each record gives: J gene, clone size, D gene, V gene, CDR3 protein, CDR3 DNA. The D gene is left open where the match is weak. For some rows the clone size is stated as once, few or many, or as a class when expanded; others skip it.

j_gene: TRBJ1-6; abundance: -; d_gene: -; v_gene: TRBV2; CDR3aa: CASSETNLRDWAVPLHF; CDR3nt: TGTGCCAGCAGTGAGACGAACCTCCGGGATTGGGCAGTCCCCCTCCACTTT
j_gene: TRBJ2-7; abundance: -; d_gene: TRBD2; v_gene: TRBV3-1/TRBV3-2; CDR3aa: CASSQGTSGIHYEQYF; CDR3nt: TGTGCCAGCAGCCAAGGGACTAGCGGGATCCACTACGAGCAGTACTTC
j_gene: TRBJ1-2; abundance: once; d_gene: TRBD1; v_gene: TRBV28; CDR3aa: CASSLPIQGAYGYTF; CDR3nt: TGTGCCAGCAGTTTACCGATACAGGGGGCGTATGGCTACACCTTC
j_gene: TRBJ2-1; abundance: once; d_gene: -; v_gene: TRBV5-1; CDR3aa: CASSLEPYYEQFF; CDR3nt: TGCGCCAGCAGCTTGGAGCCCTACTATGAGCAGTTCTTC
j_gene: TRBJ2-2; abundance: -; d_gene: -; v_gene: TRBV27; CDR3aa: CASSPSRQPLMNTGELFF; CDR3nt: TGTGCCAGCAGTCCCTCCCGACAACCCTTGATGAACACCGGGGAGCTGTTTTTT
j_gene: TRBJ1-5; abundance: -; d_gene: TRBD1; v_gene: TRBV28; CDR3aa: CASRFPGTGWDQPQHF; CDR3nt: TGTGCCAGCAGATTCCCCGGGACAGGGTGGGATCAGCCCCAGCATTTT
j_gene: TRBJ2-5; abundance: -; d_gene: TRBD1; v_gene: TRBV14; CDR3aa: CASRQTGGRETQYF; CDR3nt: TGTGCCAGCAGGCAGACAGGGGGCCGGGAGACCCAGTACTTC
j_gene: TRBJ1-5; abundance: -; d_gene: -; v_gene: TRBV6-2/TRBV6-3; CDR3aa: CASSTIVNQPQHF; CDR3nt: TGTGCCAGCAGTACCATAGTCAATCAGCCCCAGCATTTT
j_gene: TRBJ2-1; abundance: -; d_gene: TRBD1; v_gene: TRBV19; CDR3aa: CASSRQGRLPYNEQFF; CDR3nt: TGTGCCAGTAGTAGACAGGGGCGGTTGCCCTACAATGAGCAGTTCTTC
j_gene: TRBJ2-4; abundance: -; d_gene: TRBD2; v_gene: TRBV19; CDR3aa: CASSDEGLAGLLGKNIQYF; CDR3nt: TGTGCCAGTAGTGACGAGGGACTAGCGGGACTCTTAGGCAAAAACATTCAGTACTTC
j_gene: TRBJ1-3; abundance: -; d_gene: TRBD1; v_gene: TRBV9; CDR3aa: CASSAGQAIHSGNTIYF; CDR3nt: TGTGCCAGCAGCGCCGGACAGGCGATACACTCTGGGAACACCATATATTTT
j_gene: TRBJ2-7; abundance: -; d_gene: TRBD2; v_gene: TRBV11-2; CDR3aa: CASSFGGSGSYEQYF; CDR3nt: TGTGCCAGCAGCTTTGGCGGTAGCGGGAGTTACGAGCAGTACTTC
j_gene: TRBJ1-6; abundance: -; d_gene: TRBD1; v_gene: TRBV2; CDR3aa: CARKKLQGARNSPLHF; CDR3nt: TGTGCCAGAAAAAAGCTACAGGGGGCGCGGAATTCACCCCTCCACTTT
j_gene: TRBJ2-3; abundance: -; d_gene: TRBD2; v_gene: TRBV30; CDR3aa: CAWSTGTSGSTDTQYF; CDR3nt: TGTGCCTGGAGTACGGGGACTAGCGGGAGCACAGATACGCAGTATTTT
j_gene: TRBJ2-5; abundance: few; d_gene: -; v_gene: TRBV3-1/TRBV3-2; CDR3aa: CASSLSGSQETQYF; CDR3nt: TGTGCCAGCAGCCTAAGCGGTTCCCAAGAGACCCAGTACTTC
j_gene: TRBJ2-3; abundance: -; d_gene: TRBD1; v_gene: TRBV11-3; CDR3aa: CASSYRQGAVSDTQYF; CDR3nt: TGTGCCAGCAGCTATAGACAGGGGGCAGTTTCGGATACGCAGTATTTT
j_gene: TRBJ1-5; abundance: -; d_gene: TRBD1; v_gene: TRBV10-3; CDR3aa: CAISEGQGNQPQHF; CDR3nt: TGTGCCATCAGTGAGGGACAGGGGAATCAGCCCCAGCATTTT
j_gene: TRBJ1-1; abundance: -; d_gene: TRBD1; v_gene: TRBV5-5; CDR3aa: CASSFGQGNTEAFF; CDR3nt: TGTGCCAGCAGCTTCGGACAGGGAAACACTGAAGCTTTCTTT
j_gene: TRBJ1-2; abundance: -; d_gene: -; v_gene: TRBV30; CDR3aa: CAWTEDSNYGYTF; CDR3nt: TGTGCCTGGACCGAGGACAGTAACTATGGCTACACCTTC
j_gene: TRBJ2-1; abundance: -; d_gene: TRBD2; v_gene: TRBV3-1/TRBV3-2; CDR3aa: CASSHGTSLKFF; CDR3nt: TGTGCCAGCAGCCACGGGACTAGCCTTAAGTTCTTC
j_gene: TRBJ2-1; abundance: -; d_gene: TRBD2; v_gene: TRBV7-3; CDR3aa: CASSLNPTGGRHNEQFF; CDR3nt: TGTGCCAGCAGCTTAAATCCTACGGGGGGGAGGCACAATGAGCAGTTCTTC
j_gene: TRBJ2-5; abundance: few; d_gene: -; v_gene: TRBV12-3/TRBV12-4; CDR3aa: CASSSYGKETQYF; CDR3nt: TGTGCCAGCAGTTCTTACGGTAAAGAGACCCAGTACTTC
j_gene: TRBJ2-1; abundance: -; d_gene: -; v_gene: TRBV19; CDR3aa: CASSIIRGIYNEQFF; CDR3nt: TGTGCCAGTAGTATTATCAGGGGTATTTACAATGAGCAGTTCTTC
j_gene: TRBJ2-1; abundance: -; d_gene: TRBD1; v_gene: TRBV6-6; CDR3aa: CASSYGGTGPNREQFF; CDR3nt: TGTGCCAGCAGTTACGGCGGGACAGGGCCCAATAGGGAGCAGTTCTTC
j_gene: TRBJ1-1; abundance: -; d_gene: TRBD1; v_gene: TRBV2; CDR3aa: CASRIAKTGGTEAFF; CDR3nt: TGTGCCAGCAGAATAGCTAAGACAGGGGGCACTGAAGCTTTCTTT
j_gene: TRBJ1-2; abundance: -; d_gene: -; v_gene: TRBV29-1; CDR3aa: CSVAQGSGIYGYTF; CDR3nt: TGCAGCGTTGCCCAGGGATCGGGTATCTATGGCTACACCTTC
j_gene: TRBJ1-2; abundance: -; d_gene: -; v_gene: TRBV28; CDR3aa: CASSSTDGYTF; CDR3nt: TGTGCCAGCAGTTCGACAGATGGCTACACCTTC
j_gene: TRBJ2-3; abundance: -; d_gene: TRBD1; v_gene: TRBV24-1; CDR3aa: CATSDPYGQGMGTDTQYF; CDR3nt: TGTGCCACCAGTGATCCCTACGGACAGGGGATGGGCACAGATACGCAGTATTTT
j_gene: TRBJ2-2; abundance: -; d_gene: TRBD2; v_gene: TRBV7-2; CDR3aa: CASSPTSGRATGELFF; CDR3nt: TGTGCCAGCAGCCCTACTAGCGGGAGGGCCACCGGGGAGCTGTTTTTT
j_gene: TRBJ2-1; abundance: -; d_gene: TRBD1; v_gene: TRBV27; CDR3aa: CASSRQGTYNEQFF; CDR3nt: TGTGCCAGCAGTAGACAGGGTACCTACAATGAGCAGTTCTTC
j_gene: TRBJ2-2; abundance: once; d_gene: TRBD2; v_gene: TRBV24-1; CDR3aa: CATSEYSGRGITGELFF; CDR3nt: TGTGCCACCAGTGAATATAGCGGGAGGGGTATCACCGGGGAGCTGTTTTTT
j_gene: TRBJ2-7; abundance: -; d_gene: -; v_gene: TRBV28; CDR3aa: CASTNGGGDEQYF; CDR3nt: TGTGCCAGTACTAATGGGGGAGGAGACGAGCAGTACTTC
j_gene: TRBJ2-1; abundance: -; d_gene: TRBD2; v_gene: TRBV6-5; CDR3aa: CASNGLAGGEGEQFF; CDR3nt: TGTGCCAGCAACGGACTAGCGGGAGGGGAGGGAGAGCAGTTCTTC
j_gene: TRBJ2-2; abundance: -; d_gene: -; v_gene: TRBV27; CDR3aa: CASSPSYTGELFF; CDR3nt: TGTGCCAGCAGTCCCTCTTACACCGGGGAGCTGTTTTTT
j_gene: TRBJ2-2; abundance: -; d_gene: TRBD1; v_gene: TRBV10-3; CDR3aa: CAISENKGAQGTGELFF; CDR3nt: TGTGCCATCAGTGAGAATAAGGGGGCGCAGGGCACCGGGGAGCTGTTTTTT
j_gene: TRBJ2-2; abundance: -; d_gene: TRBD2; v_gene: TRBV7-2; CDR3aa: CASSLGTRLTGELFF; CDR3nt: TGTGCCAGCAGCTTAGGGACTAGACTCACCGGGGAGCTGTTTTTT
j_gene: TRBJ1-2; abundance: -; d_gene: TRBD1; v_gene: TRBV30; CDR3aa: CAWGRQGGYGYTF; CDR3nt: TGTGCCTGGGGTAGACAGGGCGGCTATGGCTACACCTTC
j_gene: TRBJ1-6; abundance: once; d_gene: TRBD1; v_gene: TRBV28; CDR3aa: CASIPGQGDFSPLHF; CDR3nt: TGTGCCAGCATCCCTGGACAGGGGGATTTTTCACCCCTCCACTTT
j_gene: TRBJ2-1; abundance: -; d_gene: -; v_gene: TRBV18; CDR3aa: CASSHSTGNEQFF; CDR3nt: TGTGCCAGCTCACACTCCACGGGCAATGAGCAGTTCTTC
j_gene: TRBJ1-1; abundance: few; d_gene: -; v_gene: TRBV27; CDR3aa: CASSLLPRANTEAFF; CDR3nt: TGTGCCAGCAGTTTACTTCCCCGAGCCAACACTGAAGCTTTCTTT
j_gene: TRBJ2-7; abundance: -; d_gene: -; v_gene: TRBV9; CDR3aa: CASSVRTGIAEEQYF; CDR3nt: TGTGCCAGCAGCGTACGGACTGGGATTGCAGAGGAGCAGTACTTC
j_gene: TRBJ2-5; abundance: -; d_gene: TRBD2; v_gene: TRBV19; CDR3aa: CASSPLAEGYQETQYF; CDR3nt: TGTGCCAGTAGTCCTCTAGCGGAGGGGTACCAAGAGACCCAGTACTTC
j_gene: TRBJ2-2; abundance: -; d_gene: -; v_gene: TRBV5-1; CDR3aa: CASSLARTGELFF; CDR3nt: TGCGCCAGCAGCTTGGCCCGGACCGGGGAGCTGTTTTTT
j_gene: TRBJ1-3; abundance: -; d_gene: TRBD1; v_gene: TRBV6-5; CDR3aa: CASSYGRGNSGNTIYF; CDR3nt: TGTGCCAGCAGTTACGGCAGGGGGAACTCTGGAAACACCATATATTTT
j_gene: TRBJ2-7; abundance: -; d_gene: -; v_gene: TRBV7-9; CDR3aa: CASSLEQGLGEQYF; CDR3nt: TGTGCCAGCAGCTTAGAACAGGGCCTGGGGGAGCAGTACTTC
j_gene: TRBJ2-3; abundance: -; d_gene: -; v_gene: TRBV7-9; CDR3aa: CASSPTQAQGTDTQYF; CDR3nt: TGTGCCAGCAGCCCAACACAAGCCCAGGGGACAGATACGCAGTATTTT
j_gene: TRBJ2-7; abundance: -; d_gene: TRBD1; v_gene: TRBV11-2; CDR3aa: CASSSGSGQSSYEQYF; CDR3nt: TGTGCCAGCAGCTCCGGTTCGGGACAGAGCTCCTACGAGCAGTACTTC
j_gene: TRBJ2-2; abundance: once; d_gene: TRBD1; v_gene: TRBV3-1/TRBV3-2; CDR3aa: CASSQGVTGAVGELFF; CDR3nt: TGTGCCAGCAGCCAAGGGGTCACAGGGGCCGTCGGGGAGCTGTTTTTT
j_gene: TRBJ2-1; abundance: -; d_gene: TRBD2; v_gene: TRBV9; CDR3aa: CASSVGVAGGSEQFF; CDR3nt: TGTGCCAGCAGCGTAGGTGTAGCGGGAGGCAGTGAGCAGTTCTTC
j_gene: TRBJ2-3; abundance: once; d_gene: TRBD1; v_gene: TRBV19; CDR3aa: CASSITGTGGGTDTQYF; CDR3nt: TGTGCCAGTAGTATTACTGGGACAGGGGGGGGCACAGATACGCAGTATTTT
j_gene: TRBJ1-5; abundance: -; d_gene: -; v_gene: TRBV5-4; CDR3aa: CASSVGGGGGNQPQHF; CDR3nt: TGTGCCAGCAGCGTAGGGGGGGGCGGTGGCAATCAGCCCCAGCATTTT
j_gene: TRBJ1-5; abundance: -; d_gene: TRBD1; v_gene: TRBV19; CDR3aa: CASSGTGGNQPQHF; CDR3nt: TGTGCCAGTAGTGGAACAGGGGGGAATCAGCCCCAGCATTTT
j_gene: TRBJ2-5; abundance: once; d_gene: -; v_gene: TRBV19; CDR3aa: CASSPSGGTETQYF; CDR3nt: TGTGCCAGTAGCCCGTCAGGGGGGACGGAGACCCAGTACTTC
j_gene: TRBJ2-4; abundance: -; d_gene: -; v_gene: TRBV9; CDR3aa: CASSPLEGLAKNIQYF; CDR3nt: TGTGCCAGCAGCCCTCTTGAAGGACTGGCCAAAAACATTCAGTACTTC
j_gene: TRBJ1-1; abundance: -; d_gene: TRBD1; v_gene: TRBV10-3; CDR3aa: CAISGGTGSTEAFF; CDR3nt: TGTGCCATCAGTGGGGGGACAGGGAGCACTGAAGCTTTCTTT
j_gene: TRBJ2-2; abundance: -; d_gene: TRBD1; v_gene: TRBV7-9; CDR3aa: CASSPGTGYTGELFF; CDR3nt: TGTGCCAGCAGCCCCGGGACAGGATACACCGGGGAGCTGTTTTTT
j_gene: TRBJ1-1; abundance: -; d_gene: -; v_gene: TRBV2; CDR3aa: CASSMQGGDTEAFF; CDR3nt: TGTGCCAGCAGTATGCAGGGAGGGGACACTGAAGCTTTCTTT
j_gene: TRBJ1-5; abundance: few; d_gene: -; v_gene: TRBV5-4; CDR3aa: CASSLDGRGNQPQHF; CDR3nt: TGTGCCAGCAGCTTGGATGGCAGGGGCAATCAGCCCCAGCATTTT
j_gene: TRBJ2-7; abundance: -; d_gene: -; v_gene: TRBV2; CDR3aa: CASNEVVGSYEQYF; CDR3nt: TGTGCCAGCAATGAGGTTGTCGGTTCTTACGAGCAGTACTTC